A single sample is the source of the 9 T cell receptor beta chains below, sequenced in a study of spatial heterogeneity in lung cancer. TCRdb re-derived calls from the 5' RACE reads in MiXCR, one entry per CDR3 protein. The sample yields around 18,000 distinct CDR3 sequences, about 10% seen once. Time point of the sample: blood at routine non-recurrence follow-up after resection. The sample in question was PBMCs, obtained at follow-up. The receptors come from a male donor with early-stage non-small cell lung cancer.

This clonotype occurred many times. This rearrangement joins TRBV7-9 to TRBJ2-5; 9 nucleotides match TRBD1. V shed 5 bases, J shed 1 base, and the junction held 14 bases outside the gene matches. The germline V gene has CDR1 SEHNR and CDR2 FQNEAQ (reference sequence). The CDR3 is 18 residues long. The CDR3 spells CASSPTGGIPVGQETQYF. The CDR3, as DNA: TGTGCCAGCAGCCCGACAGGGGGTATACCGGTAGGCCAAGAGACCCAGTACTTC.

This clonotype was counted at least ten times. This rearrangement joins TRBV11-3 to TRBJ2-5, with 8 bases matching TRBD1. Germline values: CDR1 SGHNT, CDR2 YENEEA. The CDR3 spans 15 residues. V shed 4 bases and J 4 bases; nucleotides not matched to a gene: 8. The CDR3 region has the DNA TGTGCCAGCAGCTCCGGGACAGGCCTAAGAGAGACCCAGTACTTC. This encodes CASSSGTGLRETQYF.

This clonotype has just a few counts. This rearrangement joins TRBV4-1 to TRBJ1-4; TRBD1 might be the D (5 bases). Trimming stripped 0 bases from V and 11 bases from J, with 10 bases between. Per germline, CDR1 MGHRA and CDR2 YSYEKL. The CDR3 runs to 13 residues. CDR3 DNA sequence: TGCGCCAGCAGCCAAGAGGAGGGGCTGAAACTGTTTTTT. This sequence encodes CASSQEEGLKLFF.

The chain joins TRBV10-2 to TRBJ1-1; D unclear. Trimming stripped 10 bases from V and 5 bases from J, with 8 bases between. This CDR3 is built from 10 residues. Germline V lookup: CDR1 WSHSY, CDR2 SAAADI. The DNA of the CDR3 is TGCGCCACCGGGAGAACTGAAGCTTTCTTT. Encoded protein: CATGRTEAFF.

This chain links TRBV7-2 with TRBJ2-5, with a tentative D call TRBD2 (6 bases). The CDR3 is made up of 13 amino acids. Germline CDR1 is SGHTA and CDR2 is FQGNSA. Trimming pared 5 bases from V and 7 bases from J, leaving 14 bases between. The CDR3 sequence: CASSRDSLGTQYF. CDR3 nucleotide sequence: TGTGCCAGCAGCCGGGACTCCCTAGGGACCCAGTACTTC.

This clonotype showed up many times. J is TRBJ2-2 and V is TRBV20-1; D could derive from TRBD1 or TRBD2 (6 bases each). The germline V gene has CDR1 DFQATT and CDR2 SNEGSKA (reference sequence). The V end was cut by 4 bases, the J end by 1 base, with 19 bases between. The CDR3 is made up of 17 amino acids. Here the CDR3 reads CSATGTSGLVNTGELFF. The CDR3 nucleotides read TGCAGTGCTACCGGGACATCGGGACTCGTGAACACCGGGGAGCTGTTTTTT.

This clonotype was counted many times. DNA of the CDR3: TGTGCCAGCACCTACGACGGGGGTGGAGAGACCCAGTACTTC. The encoded protein is CASTYDGGGETQYF. The chain carries TRBV6-5 and TRBJ2-5, with TRBD2 as a possible D gene (6 bases). Trimming removed 7 bases at V and 4 bases at J, with 16 bases between. Germline CDR1 is MNHEY and CDR2 is SVGAGI. CDR3 length equals 14 residues.

This clonotype is classed as medium-sized. The rearrangement joins TRBV6-1 to TRBJ2-1; 10 bases are a match to TRBD2. CDR1 is MNHNS and CDR2 is SASEGT in the germline V gene. The junction had 5 bases not matched to a gene; V was cut back by 2 bases and J by 7 bases. The CDR3 loop spans 15 amino acids. In nucleotides, the CDR3 is TGTGCCAGCAGTGAAAAAGCGGGGGGGCCGAATGAGCAGTTCTTC. The encoded protein is CASSEKAGGPNEQFF.

At least ten counts were recorded for this clonotype. The chain recombines TRBV5-6 with TRBJ2-7; 12 nucleotides match TRBD2. J lost 6 bases, V lost 1 base, and 14 bases had no gene match. Germline V gene sequence: CDR1 SGHDT, CDR2 YYEEEE. CDR3 length equals 18 residues. CDR3: CASSLWGLAGTRSPEQYF. The DNA for the CDR3 is TGTGCCAGCAGCTTGTGGGGACTAGCGGGCACTCGGTCCCCCGAGCAGTACTTC.